These 27 T cell receptor beta chains share one sample of origin, sequenced in a study of blood T cell repertoires in COVID-19 (dated by TCRdb to about 2020). To prepare the library, the immunoSEQ multiplex PCR assay was applied. In its TCRdb copy, this immuneACCESS table keeps in-frame sequences only and misses some clones. Where compared with another copy, unresolved V genes explain less than half of these, and the others have no known cause. This sample comprises approximately 410,000 clones, more than 80% of them detected only once. In total, the top ten clones hold 1.4% of the sample. The sequenced material came from peripheral blood. All receptors come from a woman aged 25-40 years with active or convalescent COVID-19.

V is TRBV27 and J is TRBJ2-3; D possibly corresponds to TRBD1 (5 bases). CDR1 MNHEY and CDR2 SMNVEV come from the germline V gene (reference sequence). Trimming left V 6 bases short and J 6 bases short, with 16 bases between. This CDR3 is built from 14 residues. CDR3 DNA sequence: TGTGCCAGCAGATACGAAGGGGATTGGGATACGCAGTATTTT. Protein: CASRYEGDWDTQYF.

V gene TRBV6-4 combines with J gene TRBJ1-1; 7 bases map to TRBD1. Germline assignment: CDR1 MRHNA and CDR2 SNTAGT. The V and J ends lost 6 bases and 1 base, in that order; junction bases with no gene match: 8. This CDR3 has 15 amino acids. The CDR3 sequence: CASSVPQGRNTEAFF. CDR3 coding DNA: TGTGCCAGCAGCGTACCACAGGGGCGGAACACTGAAGCTTTCTTT.

This rearrangement joins TRBV13 to TRBJ2-7, with TRBD1 matching 9 bases. With V trimmed by 2 bases and J by 4 bases, 6 bases remained unmatched. CDR1 and CDR2 (germline): PRHDT, FYEKMQ (reference sequence). This CDR3 has 15 amino acids. Here the CDR3 reads CASSLRQGGSYEQYF. The CDR3 coding sequence is TGTGCCAGCAGCTTAAGACAGGGGGGTTCGTACGAGCAGTACTTC.

The chain joins TRBV29-1 to TRBJ1-1; 7 bases align to TRBD1. The V and J ends lost 7 bases and 0 bases, in that order; junction bases with no gene match: 8. CDR3 length: 14 amino acids. Germline V gene sequence: CDR1 SQVTM, CDR2 ANQGSEA. CDR3 region: CSGQTGPMNTEAFF. CDR3 bases: TGCAGCGGCCAGACAGGGCCAATGAACACTGAAGCTTTCTTT.

This chain links TRBV4-1 with TRBJ1-5; tentative D call: TRBD1 (6 bases). The CDR3 extends over 19 amino acids. Trimming removed 0 bases from V and 0 bases from J, with 18 bases in between. Germline V gene data show CDR1 as MGHRA and CDR2 as YSYEKL. The CDR3 region has the DNA TGCGCCAGCAGCCAAGATGAGCCAGGCCCAGGGGATAGCAATCAGCCCCAGCATTTT. Translating it yields CASSQDEPGPGDSNQPQHF.

The J gene is TRBJ1-2, the V gene TRBV7-9; 7 nucleotides align to TRBD1. V lost 5 bases and J lost 3; bases outside the gene matches: 3. This CDR3 has 13 amino acids. Germline V gene lookup returns CDR1 SEHNR and CDR2 FQNEAQ (reference sequence). The CDR3 is CASSTGQHYGYTF. Written as DNA, the CDR3 is TGTGCCAGCAGCACGGGACAGCACTATGGCTACACCTTC.

The chain employs TRBV10-1 and TRBJ2-2, with TRBD2 matching 12 bases. Germline lookup yields CDR1 WNHNN and CDR2 SYGVQD (reference sequence). V shed 6 bases and J 4 bases; nucleotides not matched to a gene: 9. This CDR3 has 17 residues. CDR3 residues: CASSRTSGTPTTGELFF. DNA of the CDR3: TGCGCCAGCAGCAGGACTAGCGGGACCCCGACCACCGGGGAGCTGTTTTTT.

This clone was observed once. The chain couples TRBV2 to TRBJ1-2, with a weak D call TRBD1 (5 bases). CDR3 size: 15 residues. V lost 1 base to trimming and J lost 8 bases, with 17 bases between them. Per the germline V gene, CDR1 is SNHLY and CDR2 is FYNNEI. This CDR3 is CASSEEGTSVGGYTF. The DNA for the CDR3 is TGTGCCAGCAGTGAAGAAGGGACTTCCGTGGGGGGCTACACCTTC.

The chain uses TRBV2 and TRBJ2-1; TRBD2 aligns across 10 bases. V lost 6 bases and J lost 6; bases outside the gene matches: 11. Per germline, CDR1 SNHLY and CDR2 FYNNEI. The CDR3 extends over 16 amino acids. The CDR3 bases are TGTGCCAGCAGACACCCAATAGCGGGGGGAGGCAATGAGCAGTTCTTC. The encoded protein is CASRHPIAGGGNEQFF.

The J gene is TRBJ1-6, the V gene TRBV9; 7 positions match TRBD1. The CDR3 runs to 16 residues. CDR1 is SGDLS, CDR2 YYNGEE, per germline. V lost 0 bases, J lost 3 bases, and 3 bases stayed unmatched. CDR3 amino acids: CASSVGGQNYNSPLHF. The CDR3 DNA reads as TGTGCCAGCAGCGTAGGGGGACAGAACTATAATTCACCCCTCCACTTT.

This chain connects TRBV6-5 to TRBJ1-5, with TRBD1 matching 8 bases. This CDR3 has 16 residues. Germline-derived CDR1 and CDR2 are MNHEY and SVGAGI. With 2 bases clipped from V and 9 bases from J, the junction kept 12 bases outside the gene matches. Here the CDR3 reads CASSYKRQGMRGPQHF. Here the CDR3 DNA reads TGTGCCAGCAGTTACAAGAGACAGGGGATGAGAGGGCCCCAGCATTTT.

The chain links TRBV6-1 to TRBJ1-2, with 7 bases fitting TRBD1. Germline V gene sequence: CDR1 MNHNS, CDR2 SASEGT. Germline trimming cut 3 bases from V and 4 bases from J; bases unmatched to any gene: 8. The CDR3 loop spans 15 amino acids. CDR3 nucleotide sequence: TGTGCCAGCAGTGAGCGACAGGGAGCATTCTATGGCTACACCTTC. This gives the protein CASSERQGAFYGYTF.

V and J are TRBV15 and TRBJ1-1, with D tentatively TRBD1 (6 bases). The V end lost 0 bases, the J end lost 4 bases, and 9 bases lay between the germline ends. This CDR3 spans 14 amino acids. Germline lookup yields CDR1 LNHNV and CDR2 YYDKDF (reference sequence). CDR3 region: CATSRDLRGTEAFF. DNA for the CDR3: TGTGCCACCAGCAGAGATCTCAGGGGCACTGAAGCTTTCTTT.

This clone has only a few counts. V usage is TRBV5-4 and J usage is TRBJ2-7, with 8 positions matching TRBD1. The germline V gene has CDR1 SGHNT and CDR2 YYREEE (reference sequence). The J segment lost 6 bases and the V segment lost 4 bases, leaving 9 bases of the junction unmatched. This CDR3 comprises 14 residues. The CDR3 sequence: CASSLGQGRGEQYF. DNA for the CDR3: TGTGCCAGCAGCCTAGGACAGGGTAGGGGCGAGCAGTACTTC.

The V call is TRBV6-6, the J call TRBJ1-6; 7 bases are a match to TRBD1. The V and J ends lost 0 bases and 10 bases, in that order; junction bases with no gene match: 6. CDR1 and CDR2 from the germline V gene are MNHNY and SVGAGI (reference sequence). The length of the CDR3 is 15 residues. The CDR3 loop is CASSYSNQGESPLHF. CDR3 coding DNA: TGTGCCAGCAGTTACTCGAATCAGGGGGAATCACCCCTCCACTTT.

This clone was counted a few times. The chain combines TRBV28 with TRBJ1-4; 9 bases are shared with TRBD1. V lost 5 bases and J lost 8; bases outside the gene matches: 9. CDR1 MDHEN and CDR2 SYDVKM come from the germline V gene. The CDR3 length is 15 residues. The CDR3 reads CASSLPGTGYEKLFF. In nucleotides, the CDR3 is TGTGCCAGCAGTCTTCCCGGGACAGGGTACGAAAAACTGTTTTTT. Complete variable domain (other parts from reference TRBV28 and TRBJ1-4): DVKVTQSSRYLVKRTGEKVFLECVQDMDHENMFWYRQDPGLGLRLIYFSYDVKMKEKGDIPEGYSVSREKKERFSLILESASTNQTSMYLCASSLPGTGYEKLFFGSGTQLSVL.

The chain recombines TRBV2 with TRBJ2-1; D may be TRBD2 (6 bases). Germline-derived CDR1 and CDR2 are SNHLY and FYNNEI. The V end was cut by 7 bases, the J end by 7 bases, with 17 bases between. The CDR3 covers 14 residues. CDR3 in DNA: TGTGCCAGCAAACTAGCCTTATTGGGTAATGAGCAGTTCTTC. This sequence encodes CASKLALLGNEQFF.

A single count supports this clone. The chain employs TRBV10-3 and TRBJ2-2, with 8 bases that match TRBD1. V was clipped by 1 base and J by 2 bases; unmatched bases: 12. This CDR3 has 19 amino acids. In germline, CDR1 is ENHRY, CDR2 SYGVKD. The CDR3 bases are TGTGCCATCAGTGAGTTTGGGACAGGTAACTTCCAAAACACCGGGGAGCTGTTTTTT. Its translation is CAISEFGTGNFQNTGELFF.

V and J are TRBV19 and TRBJ1-5; 9 positions agree with TRBD1. Germline loops: CDR1 LNHDA, CDR2 SQIVND (reference sequence). Trimming at V came to 3 bases and at J to 6 bases, leaving 9 bases not matched to a gene. The CDR3 has 16 amino acids. The CDR3 protein is CASSIGGQGAGQPQHF. For the CDR3, the DNA is TGTGCCAGTAGTATTGGGGGACAGGGCGCAGGTCAGCCCCAGCATTTT.

The chain combines TRBV10-3 with TRBJ2-7; TRBD2 aligns across 9 bases. Unmatched junction bases numbered 9, after V lost 4 bases and J lost 5 bases. Looked up from germline, CDR1 is ENHRY and CDR2 is SYGVKD. The CDR3 runs to 15 residues. The CDR3 nucleotides read TGTGCCATCAGTGGCGAGCGGGGGGCTTTCAACGAGCAGTACTTC. Amino acids: CAISGERGAFNEQYF.

V gene TRBV3-1 (or the pseudogene TRBV3-2) combines with J gene TRBJ1-1; the match to TRBD1 covers 7 bases. The CDR3 sequence is 14 residues long. Trimming took 2 bases from V and 5 from J; bases not matched to a gene: 5. Germline CDR1 LGHDT, CDR2 YNNKEL (reference sequence). The CDR3 spells CASSQTGARTEAFF. The CDR3, as DNA: TGTGCCAGCAGCCAAACAGGGGCCCGGACTGAAGCTTTCTTT.

This chain uses TRBV30 with TRBJ1-5; D remains unclear. V shed 2 bases and J shed 4 bases, with 9 bases lying between them. The CDR3 totals 13 residues. Germline V gene lookup returns CDR1 GTSNPN and CDR2 SVGIG (reference sequence). In DNA, the CDR3 is TGTGCCTGGAGTCGAAGCGAAAATCAGCCCCAGCATTTT. This encodes CAWSRSENQPQHF.

V gene TRBV11-1 combines with J gene TRBJ1-1; D remains ambiguous. The germline CDR1 and CDR2 sequences are SGHAT and FQDESV (reference sequence). The CDR3 loop spans 14 amino acids. Trimming took off 2 bases at V and 3 bases at J, with 10 bases between the two ends. Here the CDR3 DNA reads TGTGCCAGCAGCTTAATAACAGCGGACACTGAAGCTTTCTTT. It translates to CASSLITADTEAFF.

The chain is built from TRBV3-1 (or the pseudogene TRBV3-2) and TRBJ2-5, with D possibly being TRBD2 (6 bases). With 3 bases removed from V and 3 bases from J, the gap between germline ends came to 14 bases. The CDR3 contains 15 residues. CDR1 is LGHDT, CDR2 YNNKEL, per germline (reference sequence). DNA for the CDR3: TGTGCCAGCAGCCACCGGGGATGGGGGGAAGAGACCCAGTACTTC. Protein: CASSHRGWGEETQYF.

This clone has only one observation. Compared with germline, one end of the junction differs, possibly owing to a read error. The chain combines TRBV28 with TRBJ2-7; 9 bases map to TRBD1. Germline V gives CDR1 MDHEN, CDR2 SYDVKM. The CDR3 spans 12 residues. The CDR3 spells CASSLVKGTGNF. DNA for the CDR3: TGTGCCAGCAGTTTAGTTAAGGGGACAGGGAACTTC.

CDR3 region: CASSLSKGVTLQYF. CDR3 bases: TGTGCCAGCAGTTTATCGAAGGGAGTGACATTGCAGTATTTT. The rearrangement uses TRBV27 and TRBJ2-3; a weak D match, TRBD2 (5 bases). The germline CDR1 and CDR2 sequences are MNHEY and SMNVEV (reference sequence). This CDR3 contains 14 residues. Trimming took off 0 bases at V and 11 bases at J, with 15 bases between the two ends.

The J gene is TRBJ2-7, the V gene TRBV4-1; TRBD2 matches at 10 bases. With 4 bases clipped from V and 4 bases from J, the junction kept 13 bases outside the gene matches. Germline V lookup: CDR1 MGHRA, CDR2 YSYEKL. This CDR3 comprises 17 residues. CDR3 residues: CASSPPGRIAGGYEQYF. The CDR3 region has the DNA TGCGCCAGCAGCCCCCCCGGGAGAATAGCGGGAGGATACGAGCAGTACTTC.